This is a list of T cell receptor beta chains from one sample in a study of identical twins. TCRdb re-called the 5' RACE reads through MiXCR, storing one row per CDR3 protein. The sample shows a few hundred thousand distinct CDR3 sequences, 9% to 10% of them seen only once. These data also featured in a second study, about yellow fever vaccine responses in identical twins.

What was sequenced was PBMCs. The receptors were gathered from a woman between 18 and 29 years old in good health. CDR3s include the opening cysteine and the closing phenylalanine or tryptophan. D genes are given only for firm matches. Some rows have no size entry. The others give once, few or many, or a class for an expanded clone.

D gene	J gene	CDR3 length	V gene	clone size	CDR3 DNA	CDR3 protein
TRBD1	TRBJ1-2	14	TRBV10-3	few	TGTGCCATCAGCGACAGGGGGTTGCTCTATGGCTACACCTTC	CAISDRGLLYGYTF
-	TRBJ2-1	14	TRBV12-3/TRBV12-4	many	TGTGCCAGCAGTTTAGGGGGAACGGGCAATGAGCAGTTCTTC	CASSLGGTGNEQFF
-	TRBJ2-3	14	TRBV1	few	TGCACCAGCAGCCAAATCCGGGGGCGAGATACGCAGTATTTT	CTSSQIRGRDTQYF
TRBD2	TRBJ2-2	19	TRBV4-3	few	TGCGCCAGCAGCCAAGGAAAACTAGCGGGAGACTGGGACACCGGGGAGCTGTTTTTT	CASSQGKLAGDWDTGELFF
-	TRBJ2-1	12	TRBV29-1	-	TGCAGCGTTTCCGGGGTACCCTATGAGCAGTTCTTC	CSVSGVPYEQFF
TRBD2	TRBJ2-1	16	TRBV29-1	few	TGCAGCGTTGAGGGGGGGGAGGGGATCCCCTACAATGAGCAGTTCTTC	CSVEGGEGIPYNEQFF
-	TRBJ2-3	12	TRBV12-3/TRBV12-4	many	TGTGCCAGCAGTTTAGCTGAGGATACGCAGTATTTT	CASSLAEDTQYF
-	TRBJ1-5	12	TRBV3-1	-	TGTGCCAGCAGTACAGCGGCTCAGCCCCAGCATTTT	CASSTAAQPQHF
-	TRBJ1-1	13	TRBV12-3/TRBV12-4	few	TGTGCCAGCAGTGAGCAGGTGAAGGGTCAAGCTTTCTTT	CASSEQVKGQAFF
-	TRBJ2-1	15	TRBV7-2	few	TGTGCCAGCAGCCAGGGGGGGTCTGGAGTTACTTCGCAGTTCTTC	CASSQGGSGVTSQFF
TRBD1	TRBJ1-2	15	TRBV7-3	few	TGTGCCAGCAGCTTAACTGGACAGGGGGCCTATGGCTACACCTTC	CASSLTGQGAYGYTF
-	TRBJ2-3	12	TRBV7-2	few	TGTGCCAGCAGATTAACGTCAGATACGCAGTATTTT	CASRLTSDTQYF
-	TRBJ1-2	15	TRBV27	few	TGTGCCAGCAGTTTATCGAGGGAAGGGAGTCCAGGCTACACCTTC	CASSLSREGSPGYTF
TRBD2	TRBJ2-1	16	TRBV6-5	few	TGTGCCAGCAGTTACCTCCTAGCGGGACTATACAATGAGCAGTTCTTC	CASSYLLAGLYNEQFF
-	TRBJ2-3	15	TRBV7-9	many	TGTGCCAGCAGCATACGGGACGGCCGCACAGATACGCAGTATTTT	CASSIRDGRTDTQYF
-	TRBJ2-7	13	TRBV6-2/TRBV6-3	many	TGTGCCAGCATAGACGCGGGTTCTCACGAGCAGTACTTC	CASIDAGSHEQYF
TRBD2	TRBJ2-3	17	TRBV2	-	TGTGCCAGCGGCAAGGGACTAGTAGCGCCTGGCACAGATACGCAGTATTTT	CASGKGLVAPGTDTQYF
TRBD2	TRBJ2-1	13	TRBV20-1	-	TGCAGTGCTAGATCTGGGACTACCAATGAGCAGTTCTTC	CSARSGTTNEQFF
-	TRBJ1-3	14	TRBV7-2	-	TGTGCCAGCAGCTCCCGATCCCTTGGAAACACCATATATTTT	CASSSRSLGNTIYF
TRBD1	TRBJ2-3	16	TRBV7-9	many	TGTGCCAGCAGCCCACCATGGACAGGTAGCACAGATACGCAGTATTTT	CASSPPWTGSTDTQYF
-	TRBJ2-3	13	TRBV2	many	TGTGCCAGCGCCAGGGGGGTAGGAGATACGCAGTATTTT	CASARGVGDTQYF
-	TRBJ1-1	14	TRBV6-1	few	TGTGCCAGCAGTGAATCTAAGGGATGGACTGAAGCTTTCTTT	CASSESKGWTEAFF
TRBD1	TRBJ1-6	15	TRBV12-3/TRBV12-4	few	TGTGCCAGCAGACCCCCGGGACAGGGGAATTCACCCCTCCACTTT	CASRPPGQGNSPLHF
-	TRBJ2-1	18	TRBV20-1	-	TGCAGTGCGTCAGGGAGATACCGGATCGACTTGTTTCGAAATGAGCAGTTCTTC	CSASGRYRIDLFRNEQFF
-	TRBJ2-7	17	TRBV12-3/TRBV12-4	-	TGTGCCAGCAGTTTCTCTCAGGACACCCTCAAACTCTACGAGCAGTACTTC	CASSFSQDTLKLYEQYF
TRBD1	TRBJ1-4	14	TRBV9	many	TGTGCCAGAAGACTACAGGGGATAAGGGAAAAACTGTTTTTT	CARRLQGIREKLFF